This T cell receptor beta chain was found in a study of shared clonotypes between healthy human individuals. For the study at large: Three plates each covered CD4 naive and memory; CD8 naive two, CD8 memory one. Whole-study results and caveats: In having few donors, the study represented limited genetic and exposure-history diversity.

The CDR3 is 15 residues long. J lost 4 bases, V lost 5 bases, and 6 bases had no gene match. Germline V lookup: CDR1 SGHTA, CDR2 FQGTGA. TCRdb's copy holds only in-frame clones and misses some; the assay was immunoSEQ multiplex PCR. The sample shows about 2.4 million clones, more than 85% of them seen only once. Of note for this clone: What it binds is not known.

This clonotype was sampled from a man between 18 and 29 years old in good health. Some clones in this sample may be carry-over from other donors' samples. The sequencing input was naive CD4+ T cells from PBMCs. Subset in this sample: CD45RA+ positively selected. This sequence joins TRBV7-3 and TRBJ2-1; 9 positions agree with TRBD1. The DNA for the CDR3 is TGTGCCAGCAGCACCGGGACAGGGATGTACAATGAGCAGTTCTTC. Translating gives CASSTGTGMYNEQFF.